Detailed here is one T cell receptor (beta chain). Its antigen is unknown. No base qualities exist here, and no much larger clone lies one base off it. V loses 6 bases of germline sequence and J loses 4 bases, and the interval between the two ends is 21 bases. Its CDR3 holds 17 amino acids, cysteine through phenylalanine. Only the CDR3 DNA is retained, 51 bases long and in frame from the first base. This sample was included in a study of blood T cells in healthy people across ages (dated by TCRdb to 2015 to 2017). Concerning the study at large: In model experiments, roughly one uniquely barcoded TCR beta cDNA molecule per two T cells was captured by template switching. To avoid experimental bias, donors of different ages were spread randomly across the sequencing lanes. The donors were split into four age groups: young (average approximately 16 years), middle-aged (more than 35), aged (more than 60) and long-lived (over 80). Using deep sequencing normalized with unique cDNA molecular identifiers, the study measured how TCR beta repertoire diversity changes with age. The study analyzed two additional independent replicas of 1 million unique cDNA reads from the same blood draw for two donors, one aged 18 to 29 and one aged 80 or older. Summary of the overall study and its limitations: Observed TCR beta diversity per million T cells fell roughly linearly with age, and a significant reduction was already apparent by age approximately 41. Because donor CMV infection status was unknown, age-related changes in expanded clonotypes were potentially confounded. The long-lived group showed more naive CD4+ T cells, fewer expanded clones and increased TCR diversity than the aged group, suggesting age selection. Because profiling used bulk unsorted PBMCs, naive and antigen-experienced compartments could not be compared conclusively. There was a strong correlation between observed TCR beta diversity and the percentage of naive T cells measured by flow cytometry. Estimates of total diversity based on one million sequenced T cells were considered lower bounds and underestimates.

Systemically healthy Caucasian individuals from Russia, some 40 in total and aged roughly 6 to 100 years, were included as donors. Around 10 milliliters of peripheral blood were drawn from each donor into EDTA-treated Vacutainer tubes. Ficoll-Paque density-gradient centrifugation was used to isolate PBMCs, with at least 6.5 million per sample. Total RNA, at least 6 micrograms per sample, was extracted from PBMCs with Trizol reagent. The percentages of naive CD45RAhigh/CD27high T cells were determined by flow cytometry on a PBMC aliquot from every donor. Library method: 5' RACE. Sequencing used an Illumina HiSeq 2500. A second PCR of roughly 7 to 12 cycles was run with a J-beta primer mix and a sample-barcoded 5' primer. A unique molecular identifier was introduced onto each TCR beta cDNA molecule by a template-switch 5' adaptor carrying 12 random nucleotides. Each sample yielded at least 3 million CDR3-containing paired-end reads. All of the RNA was converted into first-strand cDNA using the Mint cDNA synthesis kit, with a TRBC-specific oligonucleotide serving as the primer. Following uracil-DNA glycosylase treatment, all cDNA underwent a first 18-cycle PCR with the universal primers M1SS and BC2_uni_R. The original methods were these. For normalization, 1 million high-quality reads were randomly selected from each sample, with every read carrying a distinct molecular identifier. Instead of being binned into consensus sequences, reads with shared molecular identifiers were discarded. MiTCR, run with a Q25 quality threshold and the strictest error-elimination algorithm, handled CDR3 identification, clonotype clustering and error correction. A nonparametric unseen species model with Euler transformation was used to estimate a lower bound on total TCR beta diversity. TCRdb reworked the public reads: Q25 trimming with fastp, MiXCR clone assembly, productive beta chains retained. One record per CDR3 amino acid sequence lists the most common genes and DNA. The V and J calls reflect TCRdb's pipeline rather than the authors' work. In this sample the table shows approximately 810,000 distinct CDR3 sequences, around 34% of which occur a single time. The biggest ten clones account for 10% to 15% of the sample.

The sequenced sample was blood. The V and J genes are TRBV12-3 or TRBV12-4 and TRBJ2-2, with the D call perhaps TRBD1 or TRBD2, as 5 bases match in each case. This TCR came from a man aged 18 to 29 in good health. The CDR3 protein is CASSPRGVGRGTGELFF. The nucleotide sequence reads as follows: TGTGCCAGCAGCCCAAGAGGGGTTGGGCGCGGCACCGGGGAGCTGTTTTTT.